This TCR beta chain was recovered during a study of cytomegalovirus exposure and HLA in healthy donors. A word on this clone: What it recognizes is unknown. The junction and the germline gene differ at one end; a read error may be behind it.

PCR primers comprised 60 Vbeta and 13 Jbeta primers. Assay used: immunoSEQ multiplex PCR; TCRdb lists only in-frame clones, some missing. The sample consists of some 150,000 clones, roughly 83% of them appearing once. The CDR3 spans 11 residues. CDR1 is MNHNS and CDR2 is SASEGT in the germline V gene. The study, taken as a whole, reports: Follow-up analysis later connected one missense variant in DCLRE1C with trimming of TCR beta V- and J-genes. Later analysis identified several of the most significant clusters that appeared linked to common viral pathogens.

The TCR sequence derives from a woman aged 18-35 years in good health and CMV-seronegative. The V gene is TRBV6-1, the J gene TRBJ1-2, with D possibly matching TRBD1 (5 bases). The specimen was PBMCs. DNA for the CDR3: TGTGCCAGCACACTGGGGGGAGGCTACGCCTTC. Residues: CASTLGGGYAF.